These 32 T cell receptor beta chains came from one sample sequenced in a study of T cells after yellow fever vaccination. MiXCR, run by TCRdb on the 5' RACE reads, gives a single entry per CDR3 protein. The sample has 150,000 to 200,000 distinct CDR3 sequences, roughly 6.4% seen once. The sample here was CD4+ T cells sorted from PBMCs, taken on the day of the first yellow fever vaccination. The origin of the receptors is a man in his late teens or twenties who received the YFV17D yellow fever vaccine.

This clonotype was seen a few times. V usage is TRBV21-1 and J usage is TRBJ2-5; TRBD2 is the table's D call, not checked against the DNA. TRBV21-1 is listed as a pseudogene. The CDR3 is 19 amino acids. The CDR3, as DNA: TGTGCCAGCAGCTTACGGACTAGCGGGGGGAGGCAGGACCAAGAGACCCAGTACTTC. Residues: CASSLRTSGGRQDQETQYF.

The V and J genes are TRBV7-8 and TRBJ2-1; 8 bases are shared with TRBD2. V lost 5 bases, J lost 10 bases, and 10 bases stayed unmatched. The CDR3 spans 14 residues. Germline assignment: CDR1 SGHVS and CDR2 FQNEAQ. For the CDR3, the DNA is TGTGCCAGCAGCCCACGGACTAGCTCCAAGGAGCAGTTCTTC. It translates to CASSPRTSSKEQFF.

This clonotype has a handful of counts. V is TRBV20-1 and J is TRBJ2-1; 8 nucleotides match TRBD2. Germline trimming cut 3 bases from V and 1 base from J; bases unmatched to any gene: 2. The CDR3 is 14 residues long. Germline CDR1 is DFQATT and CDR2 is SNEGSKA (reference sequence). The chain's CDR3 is CSASPSGSYNEQFF. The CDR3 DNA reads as TGCAGTGCTAGCCCTAGCGGGTCCTACAATGAGCAGTTCTTC.

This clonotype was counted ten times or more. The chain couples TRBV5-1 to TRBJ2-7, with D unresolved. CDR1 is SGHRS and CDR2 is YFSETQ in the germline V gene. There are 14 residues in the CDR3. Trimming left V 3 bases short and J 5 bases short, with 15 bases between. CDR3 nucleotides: TGCGCCAGCAGCTACGGTGGGGTATCCCACGAGCAGTACTTC. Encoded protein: CASSYGGVSHEQYF.

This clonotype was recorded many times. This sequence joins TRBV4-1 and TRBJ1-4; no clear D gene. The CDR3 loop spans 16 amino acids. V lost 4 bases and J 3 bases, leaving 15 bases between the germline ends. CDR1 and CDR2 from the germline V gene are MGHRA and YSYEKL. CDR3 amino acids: CASSRNGAAANEKLFF. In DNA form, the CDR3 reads TGCGCCAGCAGCCGGAATGGCGCGGCGGCTAATGAAAAACTGTTTTTT.

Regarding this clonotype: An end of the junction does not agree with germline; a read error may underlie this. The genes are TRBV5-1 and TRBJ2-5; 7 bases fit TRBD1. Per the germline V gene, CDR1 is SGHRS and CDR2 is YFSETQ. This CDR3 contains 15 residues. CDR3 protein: CARSLYRGYEETQYF. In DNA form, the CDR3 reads TGCGCCAGAAGCTTATACAGGGGCTATGAAGAGACCCAGTACTTC.

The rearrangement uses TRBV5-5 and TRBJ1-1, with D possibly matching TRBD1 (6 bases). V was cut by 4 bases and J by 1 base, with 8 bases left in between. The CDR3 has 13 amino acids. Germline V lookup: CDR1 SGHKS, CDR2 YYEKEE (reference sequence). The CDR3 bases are TGTGCCAGCAGCATGGACAGGAACACTGAAGCTTTCTTT. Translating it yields CASSMDRNTEAFF.

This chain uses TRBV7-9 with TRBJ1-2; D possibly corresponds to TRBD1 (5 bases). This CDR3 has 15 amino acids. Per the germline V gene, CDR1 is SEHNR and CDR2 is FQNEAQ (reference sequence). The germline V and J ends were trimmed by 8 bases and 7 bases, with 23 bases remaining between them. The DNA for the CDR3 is TGTGCCAGCGCGAGTGGGCGGGGCGGAACTTCTGGCTACACCTTC. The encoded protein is CASASGRGGTSGYTF.

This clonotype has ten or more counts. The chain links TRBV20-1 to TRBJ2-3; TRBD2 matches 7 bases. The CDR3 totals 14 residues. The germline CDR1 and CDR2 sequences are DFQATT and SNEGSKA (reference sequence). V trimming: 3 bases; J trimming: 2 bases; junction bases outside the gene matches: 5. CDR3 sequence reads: CSASRSGDTDTQYF. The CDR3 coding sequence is TGCAGTGCTAGTCGAAGCGGGGACACAGATACGCAGTATTTT.

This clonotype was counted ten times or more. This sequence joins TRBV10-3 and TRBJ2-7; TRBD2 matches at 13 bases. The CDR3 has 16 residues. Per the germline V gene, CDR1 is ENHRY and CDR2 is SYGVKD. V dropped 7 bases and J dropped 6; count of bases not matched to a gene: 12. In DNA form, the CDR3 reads TGTGCCATCAAGGGCGGGGAAGGACTAGCGGGAGCCGAGCAGTACTTC. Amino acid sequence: CAIKGGEGLAGAEQYF.

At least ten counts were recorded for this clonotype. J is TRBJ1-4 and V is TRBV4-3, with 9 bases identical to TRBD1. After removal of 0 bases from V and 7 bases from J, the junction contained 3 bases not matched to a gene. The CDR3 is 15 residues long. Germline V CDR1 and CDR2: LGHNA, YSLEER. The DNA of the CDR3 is TGCGCCAGCAGCCAAGAGTTGACAGGGGGTGAAAAACTGTTTTTT. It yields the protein CASSQELTGGEKLFF.

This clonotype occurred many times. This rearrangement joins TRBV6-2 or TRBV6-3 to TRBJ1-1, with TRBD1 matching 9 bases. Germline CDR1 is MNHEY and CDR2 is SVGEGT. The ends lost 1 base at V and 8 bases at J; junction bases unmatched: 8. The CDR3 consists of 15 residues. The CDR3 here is CASSYLPGQGTEAFF. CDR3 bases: TGTGCCAGCAGTTACTTACCGGGACAGGGAACCGAAGCTTTCTTT.

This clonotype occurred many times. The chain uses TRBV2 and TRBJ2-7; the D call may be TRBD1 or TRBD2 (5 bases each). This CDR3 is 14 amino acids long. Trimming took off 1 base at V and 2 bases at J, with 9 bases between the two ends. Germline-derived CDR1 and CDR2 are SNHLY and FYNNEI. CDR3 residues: CASSEVPGPYEQYF. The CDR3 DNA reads TGTGCCAGCAGTGAAGTGCCGGGACCCTACGAGCAGTACTTC.

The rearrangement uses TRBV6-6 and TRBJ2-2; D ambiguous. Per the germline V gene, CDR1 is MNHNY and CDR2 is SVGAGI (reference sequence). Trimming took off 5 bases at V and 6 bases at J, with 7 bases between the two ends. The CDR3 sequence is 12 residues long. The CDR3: CASSRVPGELFF. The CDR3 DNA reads TGTGCCAGCAGTAGAGTCCCCGGGGAGCTGTTTTTT.

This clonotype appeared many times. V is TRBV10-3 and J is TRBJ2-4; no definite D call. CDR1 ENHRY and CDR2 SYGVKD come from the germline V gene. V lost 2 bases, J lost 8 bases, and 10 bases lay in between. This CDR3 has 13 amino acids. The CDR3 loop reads CAISEGIEDIQYF. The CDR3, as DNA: TGTGCCATCAGTGAGGGAATTGAGGACATTCAGTACTTC.

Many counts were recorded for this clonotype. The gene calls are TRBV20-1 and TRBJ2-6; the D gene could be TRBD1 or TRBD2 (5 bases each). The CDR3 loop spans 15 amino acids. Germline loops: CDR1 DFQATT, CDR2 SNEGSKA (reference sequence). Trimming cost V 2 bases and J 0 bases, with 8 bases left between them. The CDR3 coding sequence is TGCAGTGCTAGAAGGGGAGCCTCTGGGGCCAACGTCCTGACTTTC. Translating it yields CSARRGASGANVLTF.

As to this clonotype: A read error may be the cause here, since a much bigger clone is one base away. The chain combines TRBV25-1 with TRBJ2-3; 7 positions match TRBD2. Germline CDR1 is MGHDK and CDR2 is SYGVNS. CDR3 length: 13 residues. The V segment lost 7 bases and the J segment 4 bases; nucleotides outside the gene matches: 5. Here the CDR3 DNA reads TGTGCCAGCACAGGACTAGGCTCAGATACGCAGTATTTT. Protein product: CASTGLGSDTQYF.

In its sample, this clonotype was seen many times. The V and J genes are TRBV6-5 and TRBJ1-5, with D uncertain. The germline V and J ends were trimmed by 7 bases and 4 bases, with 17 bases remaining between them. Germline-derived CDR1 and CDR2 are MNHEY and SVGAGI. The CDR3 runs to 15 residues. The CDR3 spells CASKPIGGWNQPQHF. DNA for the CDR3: TGTGCCAGCAAGCCTATTGGAGGGTGGAATCAGCCCCAGCATTTT.

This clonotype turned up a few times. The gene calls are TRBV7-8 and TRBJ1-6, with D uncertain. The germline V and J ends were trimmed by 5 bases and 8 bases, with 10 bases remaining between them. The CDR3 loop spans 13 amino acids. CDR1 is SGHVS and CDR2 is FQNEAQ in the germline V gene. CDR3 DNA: TGTGCCAGCAGCCCGTGGGCGGATTCACCCCTCCACTTT. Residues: CASSPWADSPLHF.

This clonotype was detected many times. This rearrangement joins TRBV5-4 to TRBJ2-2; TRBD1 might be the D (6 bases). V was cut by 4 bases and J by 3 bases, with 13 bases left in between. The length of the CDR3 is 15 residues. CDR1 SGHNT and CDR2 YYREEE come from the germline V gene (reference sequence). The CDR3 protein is CASSPGVRDTGELFF. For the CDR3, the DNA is TGTGCCAGCAGCCCAGGGGTGCGAGACACCGGGGAGCTGTTTTTT.

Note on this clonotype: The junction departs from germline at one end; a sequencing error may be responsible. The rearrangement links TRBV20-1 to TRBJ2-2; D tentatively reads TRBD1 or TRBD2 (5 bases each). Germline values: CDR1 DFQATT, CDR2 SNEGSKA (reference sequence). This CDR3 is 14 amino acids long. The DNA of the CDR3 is TGCAGTGCTAGATCCCGGACAACTACCGGGGAGCTGCTTTTT. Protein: CSARSRTTTGELLF.

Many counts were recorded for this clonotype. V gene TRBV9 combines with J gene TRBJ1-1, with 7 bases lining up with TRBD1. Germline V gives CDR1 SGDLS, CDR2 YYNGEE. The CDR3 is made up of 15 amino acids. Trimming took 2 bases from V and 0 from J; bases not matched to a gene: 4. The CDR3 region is CASSVETGLNTEAFF. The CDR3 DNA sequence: TGTGCCAGCAGCGTTGAGACAGGGTTGAACACTGAAGCTTTCTTT. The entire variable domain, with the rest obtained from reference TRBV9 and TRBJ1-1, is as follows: DSGVTQTPKHLITATGQRVTLRCSPRSGDLSVYWYQQSLDQGLQFLIQYYNGEERAKGNILERFSAQQFPDLHSELNLSSLELGDSALYFCASSVETGLNTEAFFGQGTRLTVV.

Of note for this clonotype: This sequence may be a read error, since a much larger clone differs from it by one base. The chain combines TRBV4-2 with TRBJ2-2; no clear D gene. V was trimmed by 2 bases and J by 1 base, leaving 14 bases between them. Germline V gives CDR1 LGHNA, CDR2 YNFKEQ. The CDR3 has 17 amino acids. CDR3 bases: TGTGCCAGCAGCCAACTTGTTAGCTGGGTGAACACCGGGGAGCTGTTTTTT. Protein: CASSQLVSWVNTGELFF.

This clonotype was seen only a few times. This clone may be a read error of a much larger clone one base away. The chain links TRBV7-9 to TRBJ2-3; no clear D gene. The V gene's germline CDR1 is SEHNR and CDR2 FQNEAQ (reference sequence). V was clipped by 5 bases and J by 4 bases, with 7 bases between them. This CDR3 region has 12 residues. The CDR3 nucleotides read TGTGCCAGCAGCCCTGACTCAGATACGCAGTATTTT. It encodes CASSPDSDTQYF.

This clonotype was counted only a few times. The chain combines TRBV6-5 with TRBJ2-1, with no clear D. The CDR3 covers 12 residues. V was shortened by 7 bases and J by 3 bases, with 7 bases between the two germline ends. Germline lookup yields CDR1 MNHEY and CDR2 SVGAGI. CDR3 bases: TGTGCCAGCAAAGGGAACTACAATGAGCAGTTCTTC. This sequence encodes CASKGNYNEQFF.

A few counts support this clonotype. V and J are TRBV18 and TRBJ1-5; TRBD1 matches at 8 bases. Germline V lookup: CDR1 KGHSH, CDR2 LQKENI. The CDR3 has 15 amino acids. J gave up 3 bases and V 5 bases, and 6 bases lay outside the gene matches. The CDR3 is CASSGRTGNNQPQHF. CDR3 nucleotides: TGTGCCAGCTCAGGTAGGACAGGGAACAATCAGCCCCAGCATTTT.

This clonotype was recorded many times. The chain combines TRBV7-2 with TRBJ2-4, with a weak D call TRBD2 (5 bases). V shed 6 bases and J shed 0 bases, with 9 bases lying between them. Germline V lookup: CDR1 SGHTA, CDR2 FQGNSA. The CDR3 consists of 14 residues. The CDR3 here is CASSGSLAKNIQYF. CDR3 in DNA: TGTGCCAGCAGTGGGAGTCTAGCCAAAAACATTCAGTACTTC.

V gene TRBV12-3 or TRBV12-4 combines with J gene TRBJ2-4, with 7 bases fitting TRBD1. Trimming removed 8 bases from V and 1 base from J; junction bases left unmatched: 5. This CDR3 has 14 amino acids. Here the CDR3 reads CASLRQGAKNIQYF. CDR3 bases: TGTGCCAGCTTGCGACAGGGCGCCAAAAACATTCAGTACTTC.

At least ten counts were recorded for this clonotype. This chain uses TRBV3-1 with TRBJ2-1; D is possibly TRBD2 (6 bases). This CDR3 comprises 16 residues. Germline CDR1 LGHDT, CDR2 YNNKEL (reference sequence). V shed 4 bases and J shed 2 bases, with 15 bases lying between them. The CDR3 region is CASSPRRALAYNEQFF. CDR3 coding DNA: TGTGCCAGCAGCCCCCGGAGGGCTCTTGCCTACAATGAGCAGTTCTTC.

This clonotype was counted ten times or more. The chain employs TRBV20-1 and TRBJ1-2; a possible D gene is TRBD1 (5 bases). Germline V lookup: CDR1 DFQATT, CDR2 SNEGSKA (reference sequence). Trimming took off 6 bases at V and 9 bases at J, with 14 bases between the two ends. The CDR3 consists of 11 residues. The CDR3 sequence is CSASRGESYTF. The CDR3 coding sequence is TGCAGTGCCTCTCGGGGGGAAAGCTACACCTTC.

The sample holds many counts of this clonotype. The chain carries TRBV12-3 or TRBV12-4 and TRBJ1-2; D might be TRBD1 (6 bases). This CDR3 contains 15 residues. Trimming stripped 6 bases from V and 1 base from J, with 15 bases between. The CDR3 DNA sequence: TGTGCCAGCAGCAGTCGGGGGGCGCATAACTATGGCTACACCTTC. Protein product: CASSSRGAHNYGYTF.

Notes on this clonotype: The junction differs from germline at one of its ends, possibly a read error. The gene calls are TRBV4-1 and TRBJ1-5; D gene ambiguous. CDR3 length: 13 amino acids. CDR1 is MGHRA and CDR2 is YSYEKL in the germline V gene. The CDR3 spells CASSQDPSQPQHF. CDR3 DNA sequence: TGCGCCAGCAGTCAAGACCCCAGCCAGCCCCAGCATTTT.